Sequencing of this TCR beta chain was carried out in a study of glioma-infiltrating T cells. Study-wide background: Low-grade gliomas were grade II; glioblastomas were grade IV at initial diagnosis.

In the case of this clonotype: The antigen remains unidentified.

The iRepertoire nested amplicon-rescue multiplex PCR amplified TCR alpha and beta CDR3s from RNA. Each CDR3 protein is one row after TCRdb ran MiXCR on the multiplex PCR reads. The repertoire holds 400,000 or so distinct CDR3 sequences, with roughly two fifths as singletons. General observations from the study: Only very few CDR3 sequences appeared in both tissue and blood. Shared blood CDR3 signature motifs marked patients with low tissue-blood divergence.

The sequence was obtained from a human donor with low-grade glioma or glioblastoma, undergoing nonglioma brain surgery, or in good health (not recorded which). The sequencing sample was made of glioma tissue, nonneoplastic brain tissue, or PBMCs (not recorded which).

CDR3 bases: TGTGCCACCAGCAGAGTAAGCCCAGATAGACTCAATAGCAATCAGCCCCAGCATTTT. Amino acids: CATSRVSPDRLNSNQPQHF. The chain carries TRBV15 and TRBJ1-5; no firm D call. The V gene's germline CDR1 is LNHNV and CDR2 YYDKDF (reference sequence). Trimming took off 1 base at V and 0 bases at J, with 19 bases between the two ends. The CDR3 is 19 amino acids.